One and the same sample provided the 14 T cell receptor beta chains below, sequenced in a study of sequential checkpoint blockade in melanoma. Using immunoSEQ multiplex PCR, the repertoire was profiled, and TCRdb retains in-frame clones only, with some absent. The profile shows 20,000 to 25,000 clones, around 75% of them singletons. Sample treatment: randomized to nivolumab then ipilimumab (arm A) or the reverse (arm B). The specimen was CD8+ T cells sorted from blood (inferred from file names), collected from a patient given nivolumab and ipilimumab in sequence. The source is a human donor with melanoma.

The genes are TRBV28 and TRBJ2-2; 7 bases agree with TRBD2. V shed 3 bases and J 6 bases; nucleotides not matched to a gene: 7. The CDR3 length is 15 residues. CDR1 and CDR2 (germline): MDHEN, SYDVKM. The CDR3 DNA sequence: TGTGCCAGCAGTTTCTGGGGGACTAAATCCGGGGAGCTGTTTTTT. This sequence encodes CASSFWGTKSGELFF.

The CDR3 coding sequence is TGTGCCAGCAGCCCTAAAAGACAGGGGCACGAGCAGTACTTC. Amino acid sequence: CASSPKRQGHEQYF. The V gene is TRBV27, the J gene TRBJ2-5, with 8 nucleotides matching TRBD1. With the DNA end fitting TRBJ2-7 better, the J assignment may be wrong. This CDR3 contains 14 residues. Germline lookup yields CDR1 MNHEY and CDR2 SMNVEV (reference sequence).

The rearrangement uses TRBV5-4 and TRBJ1-2, with a possible D match to TRBD1 (6 bases). Trimming cost V 2 bases and J 3 bases, with 8 bases left between them. Germline values: CDR1 SGHNT, CDR2 YYREEE (reference sequence). The length of the CDR3 is 13 residues. CDR3 DNA sequence: TGTGCCAGCAGCTTACAGGGATACTATGGCTACACCTTC. This sequence encodes CASSLQGYYGYTF.

The rearrangement joins TRBV29-1 to TRBJ1-1; D is unclear. Deletions cut 3 bases from V and 1 base from J, with 9 bases between. Germline CDR1 and CDR2: SQVTM and ANQGSEA. The CDR3 has 13 residues. Here the CDR3 DNA reads TGCAGCGTTGATCTTCAGGCGAACACTGAAGCTTTCTTT. As protein: CSVDLQANTEAFF.

The chain has TRBV5-6 and TRBJ2-7, with D possibly being TRBD2 (6 bases). Between the trimmed V and J ends, which lost 4 bases and 2 bases, there was a span of 13 bases. This CDR3 comprises 14 residues. Germline-derived CDR1 and CDR2 are SGHDT and YYEEEE. The CDR3 spells CASSPTGGAYEQYF. CDR3 nucleotide sequence: TGTGCCAGCAGCCCCACCGGAGGGGCCTACGAGCAGTACTTC.

This chain connects TRBV4-3 to TRBJ1-4, with a possible D match to TRBD1 (5 bases). This CDR3 spans 14 amino acids. The germline CDR1 and CDR2 sequences are LGHNA and YSLEER. With 0 bases removed from V and 10 bases from J, the gap between germline ends came to 12 bases. The CDR3 DNA is TGCGCCAGCAGCCAAGAGGGGGGGATTGGAAAACTGTTTTTT. It specifies CASSQEGGIGKLFF.

The gene calls are TRBV27 and TRBJ1-5; a possible D gene is TRBD1 (6 bases). Germline-derived CDR1 and CDR2 are MNHEY and SMNVEV (reference sequence). The ends were cut back, 2 bases at V and 6 bases at J, with 14 bases in the middle. The CDR3 has 15 amino acids. CDR3 coding DNA: TGTGCCAGCAGTTTAATAGGGGGGGTATTTCAGCCCCAGCATTTT. Translating gives CASSLIGGVFQPQHF.

V usage is TRBV2 and J usage is TRBJ2-7; 7 positions match TRBD2. Per germline, CDR1 SNHLY and CDR2 FYNNEI. The trim removed 7 bases at V and 3 bases at J, leaving 6 bases unmatched. This CDR3 region has 13 residues. CDR3 coding DNA: TGTGCCAGCACCCCTGGGGGGGACTACGAGCAGTACTTC. It codes for CASTPGGDYEQYF.

This chain connects TRBV7-9 to TRBJ2-1; 8 bases map to TRBD2. Germline CDR1 is SEHNR and CDR2 is FQNEAQ (reference sequence). The CDR3 loop spans 13 amino acids. V was clipped by 5 bases and J by 7 bases; unmatched bases: 4. CDR3 sequence reads: CASSPPGGNEQFF. The DNA for the CDR3 is TGTGCCAGCAGCCCGCCGGGGGGGAATGAGCAGTTCTTC.

Only one count was recorded for this clone. This chain joins TRBV28 and TRBJ2-7; D is ambiguous. V shed 4 bases and J shed 0 bases, with 10 bases lying between them. Germline CDR1 is MDHEN and CDR2 is SYDVKM. This CDR3 comprises 14 residues. This CDR3 is CASSSTVSSYEQYF. In DNA, the CDR3 is TGTGCCAGCAGTTCGACTGTTAGCTCCTACGAGCAGTACTTC.

The rearrangement uses TRBV27 and TRBJ2-6; 10 nucleotides match TRBD2. Germline values: CDR1 MNHEY, CDR2 SMNVEV (reference sequence). This CDR3 is 18 amino acids long. V shed 2 bases, J shed 0 bases, and the junction held 4 bases outside the gene matches. CDR3 loop: CASSLLAGEPSGANVLTF. The CDR3 DNA is TGTGCCAGCAGTTTACTAGCGGGGGAACCCTCTGGGGCCAACGTCCTGACTTTC.

In this sample, this clone turned up a few times. The chain couples TRBV5-5 to TRBJ2-2; D perhaps matches TRBD2 (6 bases). The V end was cut by 4 bases, the J end by 0 bases, with 19 bases between. CDR1 is SGHKS, CDR2 YYEKEE, per germline (reference sequence). The CDR3 spans 18 residues. CDR3 nucleotides: TGTGCCAGCAGCCAAGGGTTTGCTAGCGAACCGAACACCGGGGAGCTGTTTTTT. Translating it yields CASSQGFASEPNTGELFF.

The CDR3 DNA is TGTGCCAGCAGCCACGCTCCACAGGGTGCTTACGAGCAGTACTTC. Its protein is CASSHAPQGAYEQYF. V and J are TRBV7-9 and TRBJ2-7; tentative D call: TRBD1 (6 bases). The CDR3 spans 15 residues. V was trimmed by 5 bases and J by 4 bases, leaving 18 bases between them. Germline lookup yields CDR1 SEHNR and CDR2 FQNEAQ (reference sequence). Looking up the rest from reference TRBV7-9 and TRBJ2-7 gives the full variable domain: DTGVSQNPRHKITKRGQNVTFRCDPISEHNRLYWYRQTLGQGPEFLTYFQNEAQLEKSRLLSDRFSAERPKGSFSTLEIQRTEQGDSAMYLCASSHAPQGAYEQYFGPGTRLTVT.

This chain links TRBV7-8 with TRBJ2-5, with 7 bases aligning to TRBD1. Losses at the gene ends were 3 bases for V and 5 bases for J; bases not matched to a gene: 3. This CDR3 comprises 13 residues. In germline, CDR1 is SGHVS, CDR2 FQNEAQ. CDR3 region: CASSFDRAETQYF. CDR3 DNA: TGTGCCAGCAGCTTCGACAGGGCCGAGACCCAGTACTTC.